The T cell receptor (beta chain) under discussion was sequenced for a study of PD-1 blockade in classical Hodgkin lymphoma. Notes on the study in general: Underlying causes for the observed repertoire differences were not defined, possibly disease activity or prior therapy.

Only in-frame clones appear in the TCRdb table, and some are missing; sequencing was by immunoSEQ multiplex PCR. The sample has around 100,000 clones, 80% to 90% seen once. There was relapse after autologous stem cell transplantation in every patient, and there was variation in brentuximab vedotin exposure. Germline V CDR1 and CDR2: SGHRS, YFSETQ. Trimming took off 4 bases at V and 4 bases at J, with 18 bases between the two ends. CDR3 size: 16 residues. Worth noting for this clone: What it recognizes is unknown.

Sequenced here: peripheral blood mononuclear cells (PBMCs), sampled before the second cycle of nivolumab. The rearrangement uses TRBV5-1 and TRBJ1-5; D is possibly TRBD1 (5 bases). The receptor was derived from a human donor with classical Hodgkin lymphoma. The CDR3 here is CASSPYGPGGNQPQHF. The CDR3 nucleotides read TGCGCCAGCAGCCCCTACGGCCCGGGGGGGAATCAGCCCCAGCATTTT. The variable domain in full, with the rest retrieved from reference TRBV5-1 and TRBJ1-5, is KAGVTQTPRYLIKTRGQQVTLSCSPISGHRSVSWYQQTPGQGLQFLFEYFSETQRNKGNFPGRFSGRQFSNSRSEMNVSTLELGDSALYLCASSPYGPGGNQPQHFGDGTRLSIL.